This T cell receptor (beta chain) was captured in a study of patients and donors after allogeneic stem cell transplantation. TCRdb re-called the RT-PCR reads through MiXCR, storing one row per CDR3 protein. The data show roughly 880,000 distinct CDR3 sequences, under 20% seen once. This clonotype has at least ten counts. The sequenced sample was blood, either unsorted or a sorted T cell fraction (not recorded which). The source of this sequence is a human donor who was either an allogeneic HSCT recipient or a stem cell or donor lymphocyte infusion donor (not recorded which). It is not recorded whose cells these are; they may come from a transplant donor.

The DNA for the CDR3 is TGCGCCAGCAGCCACTACACCAGCACAGATACGCAGTATTTT. This gives the protein CASSHYTSTDTQYF. The chain uses TRBV5-1 and TRBJ2-3; unclear D gene. The CDR3 spans 14 residues. The germline V gene has CDR1 SGHRS and CDR2 YFSETQ. The V end lost 4 bases, the J end lost 0 bases, and 9 bases lay between the germline ends.